This T cell receptor (beta chain) was identified during a study of breast tumors, draining lymph nodes, adjacent tissues. This clonotype appeared many times. Samples came from axillary lymph nodes draining the breast cancer. TCRdb itself ran the multiplex PCR reads through MiXCR, one entry per CDR3 protein. The table shows around 250,000 distinct CDR3 sequences, with nearly 35% occurring only once. V was clipped by 4 bases and J by 3 bases, with 16 bases between them. The CDR3 is made up of 15 amino acids. From germline, CDR1 is SGHNT and CDR2 YYREEE (reference sequence). V gene TRBV5-4 combines with J gene TRBJ1-2, with D tentatively TRBD1 (5 bases). Material: axillary lymph node tissue. This clonotype originated in a female donor with breast cancer. Some clones in this sample may be carry-over from other donors' samples. The CDR3 DNA is TGTGCCAGCAGCCCAGGCAGGGCTTCGTACTATGGCTACACCTTC. Amino acids: CASSPGRASYYGYTF.